The 11 T cell receptor beta chains given below trace back to one sample, sequenced in a study of CD8+ T cells in alopecia areata. The authors extracted RNA and reverse transcribed it into cDNA as the sequencing template. Measured with immunoSEQ multiplex PCR; TCRdb has only the in-frame clones, and not every one. The sample includes about 220,000 clones, less than 75% of them seen just once. The treatment here: oral pan-JAK inhibitor, 5-10 mg twice daily. Material: CD4+ T cells sorted from blood, obtained at week 4, from a patient treated with tofacitinib. The receptors stem from a human donor with alopecia areata.

This chain links TRBV5-1 with TRBJ1-1; D ambiguous. The V end lost 2 bases, the J end lost 0 bases, and 8 bases lay between the germline ends. This CDR3 comprises 14 residues. CDR1 and CDR2 from the germline V gene are SGHRS and YFSETQ. CDR3 bases: TGCGCCAGCAGCTTTAGCAGGCTGAACACTGAAGCTTTCTTT. Protein sequence: CASSFSRLNTEAFF.

A remark on this clone: The junction does not match germline at one end; this may be a read error. This sequence joins TRBV5-1 and TRBJ1-1, with D possibly being TRBD1 (6 bases). Per the germline V gene, CDR1 is SGHRS and CDR2 is YFSETQ. There are 15 residues in the CDR3. DNA for the CDR3: TGCGCCAGCAGCGCAAGCTTTACAGGGAACGCTGAAGCTTTCTTT. Amino acid sequence: CASSASFTGNAEAFF.

The CDR3: CASRDQGADTQYF. CDR3 sequence (DNA): TGTGCCAGCAGGGACCAGGGGGCGGATACGCAGTATTTT. This chain connects TRBV11-2 to TRBJ2-3; the match to TRBD1 covers 8 bases. Per the germline V gene, CDR1 is SGHAT and CDR2 is FQNNGV. V gave up 6 bases and J gave up 6 bases; unmatched junction bases: 5. This CDR3 contains 13 residues.

The V gene is TRBV29-1, the J gene TRBJ1-2; 8 nucleotides match TRBD1. Germline V CDR1 and CDR2: SQVTM, ANQGSEA. The CDR3 is made up of 14 amino acids. J gave up 6 bases and V 5 bases, and 11 bases lay outside the gene matches. The DNA for the CDR3 is TGCAGCGTTAGGCAGGGGGCAACTGGTAATGGCTACACCTTC. Encoded protein: CSVRQGATGNGYTF. Variable domain in full (rest from reference TRBV29-1 and TRBJ1-2): SAVISQKPSRDICQRGTSLTIQCQVDSQVTMMFWYRQQPGQSLTLIATANQGSEATYESGFVIDKFPISRPNLTFSTLTVSNMSPEDSSIYLCSVRQGATGNGYTFGSGTRLTVV.

In its sample, this clone was seen a few times. CDR3 bases: TGTGCCAGCAGCTTAGTCCCTAGCGGGGGTAGCAATGAGCAGTTCTTC. Its protein product is CASSLVPSGGSNEQFF. This sequence joins TRBV7-6 and TRBJ2-1; 10 positions agree with TRBD2. In germline, CDR1 is SGHVS, CDR2 FNYEAQ. The J segment lost 6 bases and the V segment lost 1 base, leaving 6 bases of the junction unmatched. The CDR3 has 16 amino acids.

V usage is TRBV4-3 and J usage is TRBJ1-1; D call uncertain. This CDR3 has 18 residues. Germline V lookup: CDR1 LGHNA, CDR2 YSLEER. The germline V and J ends were trimmed by 0 bases and 6 bases, with 23 bases remaining between them. CDR3 region: CASSQDFLLDFLDAEAFF. Here the CDR3 DNA reads TGCGCCAGCAGCCAAGATTTTCTTCTGGACTTTTTAGACGCTGAAGCTTTCTTT.

V is TRBV29-1 and J is TRBJ1-5; 9 bases match TRBD1. This CDR3 has 15 amino acids. The V segment lost 4 bases and the J segment 0 bases; nucleotides outside the gene matches: 4. Germline loops: CDR1 SQVTM, CDR2 ANQGSEA. CDR3 coding DNA: TGCAGCGTTGGGGGGGGACAGGGTAGCAATCAGCCCCAGCATTTT. Amino acids: CSVGGGQGSNQPQHF.

This chain links TRBV29-1 with TRBJ1-1; weak D call: TRBD1 (5 bases). The CDR3 has 11 residues. Germline CDR1 and CDR2: SQVTM and ANQGSEA. V shed 3 bases and J shed 7 bases, with 9 bases lying between them. Written as DNA, the CDR3 is TGCAGCGTTGATGAGGGGAGTGAAGCTTTCTTT. Translating gives CSVDEGSEAFF.

The chain employs TRBV9 and TRBJ2-3, with 7 bases fitting TRBD1. CDR1 is SGDLS, CDR2 YYNGEE, per germline. CDR3 length equals 13 residues. The junction had 5 bases not matched to a gene; V was cut back by 4 bases and J by 6 bases. In DNA, the CDR3 is TGTGCCAGCAGCCCGAAGGGGGCGGATACGCAGTATTTT. Translating it yields CASSPKGADTQYF.

This clone was observed a few times. V is TRBV5-4 and J is TRBJ2-3, with D possibly being TRBD2 (6 bases). Trimming cost V 6 bases and J 0 bases, with 14 bases left between them. Germline V gene sequence: CDR1 SGHNT, CDR2 YYREEE (reference sequence). CDR3 length: 15 residues. CDR3 residues: CASTSGGWSTDTQYF. Here the CDR3 DNA reads TGTGCCAGCACCTCCGGGGGATGGAGCACAGATACGCAGTATTTT.

The CDR3 spells CASHATGASNQPQHF. The CDR3 bases are TGTGCCAGTCATGCAACCGGGGCCAGCAATCAGCCCCAGCATTTT. The V call is TRBV19, the J call TRBJ1-5, with a weak D call TRBD1 (5 bases). CDR3 length: 15 amino acids. Germline CDR1 and CDR2: LNHDA and SQIVND (reference sequence). V gave up 8 bases and J gave up 1 base, with 15 bases separating them.